The rows below give T cell receptor beta chains drawn from one sample of a study of T cell changes during pregnancy in multiple sclerosis. The method was immunoSEQ multiplex PCR; TCRdb's version includes in-frame clones alone and lacks a portion of them. The sample holds roughly 66,000 clones, 80% to 95% seen once. The sequences come from peripheral blood, collected in the first trimester of pregnancy. The origin of the receptors is a female donor with multiple sclerosis, enrolled in a pregnancy study. CDR3s include the opening cysteine and the closing phenylalanine or tryptophan. D genes are given only for firm matches. A clone size is listed for some rows: how often the clone was seen (once, few, many), or a class if it is expanded.

CDR3 DNA: TGTGCCAGCAGCAACACCGGGACAGCTTACTCCTCTGGGGCCAACGTCCTGACTTTC
CDR3 protein: CASSNTGTAYSSGANVLTF
J gene: TRBJ2-6
V gene: TRBV2
D gene: TRBD1
clone size: -
CDR3 length: 19

CDR3 DNA: TGCGCCAGCAGCCGCAGCGGAGGCACAGATACGCAGTATTTT
CDR3 protein: CASSRSGGTDTQYF
J gene: TRBJ2-3
V gene: TRBV5-1
D gene: -
clone size: -
CDR3 length: 14

CDR3 DNA: TGTGCCAGCAGTTCCGGGACAGGGTCCGACACTGAAGCTTTCTTT
CDR3 protein: CASSSGTGSDTEAFF
J gene: TRBJ1-1
V gene: TRBV7-9
D gene: TRBD1
clone size: -
CDR3 length: 15

CDR3 DNA: TGTGCCAGCAGCTTCGGACTAGCGGGACCTACAGATACGCAGTATTTT
CDR3 protein: CASSFGLAGPTDTQYF
J gene: TRBJ2-3
V gene: TRBV7-9
D gene: TRBD2
clone size: -
CDR3 length: 16

CDR3 DNA: TGTGCCAGCAGCGTAGGAAGCGGAAAAGGCAATGAGCAGTTCTTC
CDR3 protein: CASSVGSGKGNEQFF
J gene: TRBJ2-1
V gene: TRBV9
D gene: -
clone size: -
CDR3 length: 15

CDR3 DNA: TGTGCCAGCAGCTTAAAGGCGGGAGGGCCCCACGAGCAGTACTTC
CDR3 protein: CASSLKAGGPHEQYF
J gene: TRBJ2-7
V gene: TRBV7-3
D gene: TRBD2
clone size: once
CDR3 length: 15

CDR3 DNA: TGTGCCAGCAGTGGAGGGGTCGTTTTATTCTACGAGCAGTACTTC
CDR3 protein: CASSGGVVLFYEQYF
J gene: TRBJ2-7
V gene: TRBV11-2
D gene: -
clone size: -
CDR3 length: 15

CDR3 DNA: TGCGCCAGCAAGACTATAGCGGGAGTCTACAATGAGCAGTTCTTC
CDR3 protein: CASKTIAGVYNEQFF
J gene: TRBJ2-1
V gene: TRBV5-1
D gene: TRBD2
clone size: -
CDR3 length: 15

CDR3 DNA: TGTGCCAGCAGCTTGGCGTGGGCAGGGGGCTATGGCTACACCTTC
CDR3 protein: CASSLAWAGGYGYTF
J gene: TRBJ1-2
V gene: TRBV5-8
D gene: TRBD1
clone size: -
CDR3 length: 15

CDR3 DNA: TGTGCCAGCAGCGCCTCTAGCGGGGGTAGGGAGACCCAGTACTTC
CDR3 protein: CASSASSGGRETQYF
J gene: TRBJ2-5
V gene: TRBV9
D gene: TRBD2
clone size: -
CDR3 length: 15

CDR3 DNA: TGTGCCAGCAGCCCATCGAGACGCCCGGACAGGGCTTCCTACGAGCAGTACTTC
CDR3 protein: CASSPSRRPDRASYEQYF
J gene: TRBJ2-7
V gene: TRBV11-2
D gene: TRBD1
clone size: -
CDR3 length: 18

CDR3 DNA: TGTGCCAGCTCACCCTCGACAGGACAGGGGGGAAACACCATATATTTT
CDR3 protein: CASSPSTGQGGNTIYF
J gene: TRBJ1-3
V gene: TRBV18
D gene: TRBD1
clone size: -
CDR3 length: 16

CDR3 DNA: TGTGCCAGCAGGGATATAAGGACCGGGACAGGGGAATACGAGCAGTACTTC
CDR3 protein: CASRDIRTGTGEYEQYF
J gene: TRBJ2-7
V gene: TRBV2
D gene: TRBD1
clone size: -
CDR3 length: 17

CDR3 DNA: TGTGCCAGCAGTTTCACACGGGGCTACGAGCAGTACTTC
CDR3 protein: CASSFTRGYEQYF
J gene: TRBJ2-7
V gene: TRBV28
D gene: -
clone size: -
CDR3 length: 13

CDR3 DNA: TGCGCCAGCAGCCAAGATCTTTCGGGACTAGCGGGGGTTAACAATGAGCAGTTCTTC
CDR3 protein: CASSQDLSGLAGVNNEQFF
J gene: TRBJ2-1
V gene: TRBV4-3
D gene: TRBD2
clone size: once
CDR3 length: 19

CDR3 DNA: TGTGCCAGCACCGGGACAGGGGAATCAGATACGCAGTATTTT
CDR3 protein: CASTGTGESDTQYF
J gene: TRBJ2-3
V gene: TRBV28
D gene: TRBD1
clone size: medium-sized
CDR3 length: 14

CDR3 DNA: TGTGCCAGCAGCCTCGGACAGGGGGATTATCAGCCCCAGCATTTT
CDR3 protein: CASSLGQGDYQPQHF
J gene: TRBJ1-5
V gene: TRBV7-9
D gene: TRBD1
clone size: -
CDR3 length: 15

CDR3 DNA: TGTGCCAGCAGTATACCGGGGGAGGGCTGTGAGACCCAGTACTTC
CDR3 protein: CASSIPGEGCETQYF
J gene: TRBJ2-5
V gene: TRBV28
D gene: TRBD2
clone size: -
CDR3 length: 15

CDR3 DNA: TGTGCCAGCAGCTTGGACAGGGTTTACGAGCAGTACTTC
CDR3 protein: CASSLDRVYEQYF
J gene: TRBJ2-7
V gene: TRBV5-4
D gene: -
clone size: -
CDR3 length: 13

CDR3 DNA: TGTGCCAGTAGTATCTTTCCTAGCGGGGCGGATGAGCAGTTCTTC
CDR3 protein: CASSIFPSGADEQFF
J gene: TRBJ2-1
V gene: TRBV19
D gene: TRBD2
clone size: -
CDR3 length: 15

CDR3 DNA: TGTGCCAGCTGGCGGACAACCAGCTCCTACAATGAGCAGTTCTTC
CDR3 protein: CASWRTTSSYNEQFF
J gene: TRBJ2-1
V gene: TRBV2
D gene: -
clone size: -
CDR3 length: 15

CDR3 DNA: TGTGCCAGTAGTATCCGGACAAGAGACAATGAGCAGTTCTTC
CDR3 protein: CASSIRTRDNEQFF
J gene: TRBJ2-1
V gene: TRBV19
D gene: -
clone size: once
CDR3 length: 14

CDR3 DNA: TGTGCCAGCAGCCAAGGAGTTAACACCGGGGAGCTGTTTTTT
CDR3 protein: CASSQGVNTGELFF
J gene: TRBJ2-2
V gene: TRBV7-9
D gene: -
clone size: -
CDR3 length: 14

CDR3 DNA: TGTGCCAGCAGTTCCCGACGGGAAATGAACACTGAAGCTTTCTTT
CDR3 protein: CASSSRREMNTEAFF
J gene: TRBJ1-1
V gene: TRBV28
D gene: -
clone size: -
CDR3 length: 15

CDR3 DNA: TGTGCCAGCCGCCTAGCGGGAGTACCCCAGGAGCAGTACTTC
CDR3 protein: CASRLAGVPQEQYF
J gene: TRBJ2-7
V gene: TRBV28
D gene: TRBD2
clone size: -
CDR3 length: 14

CDR3 DNA: TGTGCCAGCAGCCAAGGACAGGAGGCCGTTTTT
CDR3 protein: CASSQGQEAVF
J gene: TRBJ1-4
V gene: TRBV5-6
D gene: TRBD1
clone size: -
CDR3 length: 11

CDR3 DNA: TGTGCCAGCAGCCAAGGGTCTTCTGCTGGGCCCCGCTACGAGCAGTACTTC
CDR3 protein: CASSQGSSAGPRYEQYF
J gene: TRBJ2-7
V gene: TRBV4-2
D gene: -
clone size: -
CDR3 length: 17

CDR3 DNA: TGTGCCAGCCAAACTAATGAGCAGTTCTTC
CDR3 protein: CASQTNEQFF
J gene: TRBJ2-1
V gene: TRBV2
D gene: -
clone size: -
CDR3 length: 10

CDR3 DNA: TGCGCCAGCAGCCCGATAGCGGGAGCGACCACCGGGGAGCTGTTTTTT
CDR3 protein: CASSPIAGATTGELFF
J gene: TRBJ2-2
V gene: TRBV4-3
D gene: TRBD2
clone size: -
CDR3 length: 16

CDR3 DNA: TGTGCTAGTGCTCCGAGTGGGGACAGGGAAAAGAACACCTTC
CDR3 protein: CASAPSGDREKNTF
J gene: TRBJ1-2
V gene: TRBV12-5
D gene: TRBD1
clone size: -
CDR3 length: 14